One sample yielded the 22 T cell receptor beta chains listed below, sequenced in a study of T cell repertoires in cytomegalovirus infection. TCRdb called the reads again in MiXCR, with one record for every CDR3 protein. The table includes more than 300,000 distinct CDR3 sequences, approximately 35% detected once. Their antigen targets remain unknown. The sequencing used cultured PBMCs, collected from culture after CMV antigen stimulation. Receptors were obtained from a human donor in good health (CMV status not recorded). Some clones in this sample may be carry-over from other donors' samples.

This clonotype was counted between two and nine times. The chain recombines TRBV6-5 with TRBJ1-2, with a possible D match to TRBD1 (5 bases). Looked up from germline, CDR1 is MNHEY and CDR2 is SVGAGI. This CDR3 has 16 residues. Between the trimmed V and J ends, which lost 0 bases and 7 bases, there was a span of 18 bases. The CDR3, as DNA: TGTGCCAGCAGTTACTCCGGCTGGGGCGCAGTTTCTGGCTACACCTTC. Its translation is CASSYSGWGAVSGYTF.

This clonotype showed up just a few times. This chain connects TRBV6-1 to TRBJ1-2; 10 nucleotides match TRBD1. This CDR3 has 14 residues. The junction had 4 bases not matched to a gene; V was cut back by 1 base and J by 8 bases. Germline V lookup: CDR1 MNHNS, CDR2 SASEGT. For the CDR3, the DNA is TGTGCCAGCAGTGAAGGACAGGGGGCGTGGGGCTACACCTTC. Amino acid sequence: CASSEGQGAWGYTF.

In this sample, this clonotype turned up many times. Germline is not matched at one junction end, which may reflect a read error. The chain uses TRBV7-2 and TRBJ2-1; weak D call: TRBD2 (5 bases). Per the germline V gene, CDR1 is SGHTA and CDR2 is FQGNSA. This CDR3 has 15 amino acids. The CDR3 DNA reads as TGTGCCAGCAGGTTAGAGCGGAGCTCCTACAATGAGCAGTTCTTC. Translation gives CASRLERSSYNEQFF. The full variable domain, completed using reference TRBV7-2 and TRBJ2-1, is GAGVSQSPSNKVTEKGKDVELRCDPISGHTALYWYRQSLGQGLEFLIYFQGNSAPDKSGLPSDRFSAERTGGSVSTLTIQRTQQEDSAVYLCASRLERSSYNEQFFGPGTRLTVL.

This sequence joins TRBV3-1 and TRBJ1-6; D uncertain. Looked up from germline, CDR1 is LGHDT and CDR2 is YNNKEL (reference sequence). This CDR3 has 13 amino acids. The V and J ends lost 2 bases and 8 bases respectively, with 7 bases between them. The chain's CDR3 is CASSQQWDSPLHF. Written as DNA, the CDR3 is TGTGCCAGCAGCCAACAGTGGGATTCACCCCTCCACTTT.

The sample holds a few counts of this clonotype. This sequence joins TRBV20-1 and TRBJ2-3; D call uncertain. V lost 6 bases to trimming and J lost 2 bases, with 12 bases between them. The CDR3 consists of 13 residues. CDR1 and CDR2 from the germline V gene are DFQATT and SNEGSKA (reference sequence). The chain's CDR3 is CSANSRFTDTQYF. In DNA form, the CDR3 reads TGCAGTGCAAATAGCAGATTCACAGATACGCAGTATTTT.

V and J are TRBV6-1 and TRBJ2-7, with 7 bases fitting TRBD1. This CDR3 has 13 residues. Germline V lookup: CDR1 MNHNS, CDR2 SASEGT. J gave up 3 bases and V 7 bases, and 6 bases lay outside the gene matches. The CDR3 sequence is CASTSPGGYEQYF. CDR3 bases: TGTGCCAGCACCTCCCCAGGGGGCTACGAGCAGTACTTC.

This clonotype was picked up a small number of times. The chain carries TRBV7-2 and TRBJ2-5; TRBD1 might be the D (5 bases). Trimming removed 6 bases from V and 5 bases from J, with 13 bases in between. This CDR3 has 13 residues. Germline CDR1 reads SGHTA; CDR2 reads FQGNSA. Written as DNA, the CDR3 is TGTGCCAGCAGGACACAGGACCCGGAGACCCAGTACTTC. It is translated as CASRTQDPETQYF.

This clonotype was picked up a small number of times. The chain joins TRBV6-5 to TRBJ1-2; a weak D match, TRBD1 (5 bases). V lost 5 bases and J lost 8, with 15 bases in between. This CDR3 has 13 residues. The germline gives CDR1 MNHEY, CDR2 SVGAGI. The CDR3 coding sequence is TGTGCCAGCAGTGTACACCGCGAGGGGGGCTACACCTTC. Translating it yields CASSVHREGGYTF.

A few counts support this clonotype. The rearrangement joins TRBV7-2 to TRBJ2-7; D might be TRBD1 (6 bases). Trimming cost V 5 bases and J 4 bases, with 9 bases left between them. The CDR3 contains 12 residues. The germline V gene has CDR1 SGHTA and CDR2 FQGNSA. In DNA form, the CDR3 reads TGTGCCAGCAGCACCCAGGGGTACGAGCAGTACTTC. This translates into CASSTQGYEQYF.

The V gene is TRBV27, the J gene TRBJ2-5; a possible D gene is TRBD2 (6 bases). Germline-derived CDR1 and CDR2 are MNHEY and SMNVEV (reference sequence). Trimming stripped 5 bases from V and 4 bases from J, with 14 bases between. The CDR3 totals 14 residues. The CDR3 reads CASSLTRGRETQYF. CDR3 DNA: TGTGCCAGCAGTCTGACTAGGGGAAGAGAGACCCAGTACTTC.

The V gene is TRBV12-3 or TRBV12-4, the J gene TRBJ2-3; 8 bases agree with TRBD2. This CDR3 spans 13 amino acids. J gave up 4 bases and V 8 bases, and 5 bases lay outside the gene matches. CDR3 in DNA: TGTGCCAGCCTCAGCGGGAGCTCAGATACGCAGTATTTT. Encoded protein: CASLSGSSDTQYF.

This clonotype was counted only a few times. The genes are TRBV24-1 and TRBJ1-5, with TRBD1 identical over 9 bases. V was clipped by 9 bases and J by 4 bases; unmatched bases: 9. The CDR3 spans 15 residues. CDR1 and CDR2 (germline): KGHDR, SFDVKD. CDR3 region: CATDPGTGSNQPQHF. The CDR3 DNA sequence: TGTGCCACCGACCCCGGGACAGGGAGTAATCAGCCCCAGCATTTT.

The chain employs TRBV9 and TRBJ2-2; no clear D gene. Per germline, CDR1 SGDLS and CDR2 YYNGEE. V shed 3 bases and J shed 0 bases, with 9 bases lying between them. The CDR3 contains 15 residues. As DNA, the CDR3 is TGTGCCAGCAGCGAACGGGCGCCGAACACCGGGGAGCTGTTTTTT. Amino acids: CASSERAPNTGELFF. The complete variable domain, with remaining parts taken from reference TRBV9 and TRBJ2-2, reads DSGVTQTPKHLITATGQRVTLRCSPRSGDLSVYWYQQSLDQGLQFLIQYYNGEERAKGNILERFSAQQFPDLHSELNLSSLELGDSALYFCASSERAPNTGELFFGEGSRLTVL.

The table lists this clonotype with many counts. The chain has TRBV12-3 or TRBV12-4 and TRBJ1-2; 11 nucleotides match TRBD1. V lost 3 bases to trimming and J lost 4 bases; unmatched junction nucleotides: 4. The CDR3 length is 15 residues. In DNA form, the CDR3 reads TGTGCCAGCAGTTTGGACAGGGGGCTAAGCTATGGCTACACCTTC. Translating gives CASSLDRGLSYGYTF.

This clonotype was seen just once. The rearrangement links TRBV25-1 to TRBJ2-3, with TRBD1 identical over 8 bases. CDR3 length equals 16 residues. Germline V gene sequence: CDR1 MGHDK, CDR2 SYGVNS. Trimming took 4 bases from V and 2 from J; bases not matched to a gene: 8. CDR3 amino acids: CASSAWGQDYTDTQYF. The CDR3 DNA reads as TGTGCCAGCAGTGCCTGGGGACAGGACTACACAGATACGCAGTATTTT.

This clonotype came up a few times. The CDR3 is CASSLGGHSPNYGYTF. The CDR3 region has the DNA TGTGCCAGCAGCTTGGGGGGACACTCCCCTAACTATGGCTACACCTTC. This sequence joins TRBV5-4 and TRBJ1-2; perhaps TRBD1 as D (6 bases). CDR3 length equals 16 residues. V was clipped by 0 bases and J by 0 bases, with 12 bases between them. The germline gives CDR1 SGHNT, CDR2 YYREEE (reference sequence).

This clonotype was seen only a few times. The genes are TRBV19 and TRBJ2-5; 12 bases are shared with TRBD2. CDR1 is LNHDA, CDR2 SQIVND, per germline (reference sequence). After removal of 1 base from V and 4 bases from J, the junction contained 4 bases not matched to a gene. CDR3 size: 16 residues. CDR3 DNA: TGTGCCAGTAGTATAGGATCTAGCGGGAGGGGAGAGACCCAGTACTTC. Translation gives CASSIGSSGRGETQYF.

The chain combines TRBV11-2 with TRBJ2-3; D is ambiguous. Trimming took 2 bases from V and 2 from J, leaving 8 bases between them. The CDR3 has 14 residues. Germline lookup yields CDR1 SGHAT and CDR2 FQNNGV. In DNA form, the CDR3 reads TGTGCCAGCAGCTTATCCGCGGCCACAGATACGCAGTATTTT. It encodes CASSLSAATDTQYF.

In this sample, this clonotype turned up a few times. The chain carries TRBV27 and TRBJ1-5, with a tentative D call TRBD1 (6 bases). The germline CDR1 and CDR2 sequences are MNHEY and SMNVEV (reference sequence). The CDR3 runs to 15 residues. V lost 4 bases to trimming and J lost 0 bases, with 10 bases between them. The CDR3, as DNA: TGTGCCAGCAGTTCCCGACAGGATAGCAATCAGCCCCAGCATTTT. It is translated as CASSSRQDSNQPQHF.

The table lists this clonotype with a few counts. The chain couples TRBV11-2 to TRBJ2-3; D is undetermined. The length of the CDR3 is 12 residues. Trimming removed 7 bases at V and 4 bases at J, with 9 bases between. Germline CDR1 is SGHAT and CDR2 is FQNNGV. The CDR3 region has the DNA TGTGCCAGCACATTACGAGCAGATACGCAGTATTTT. Translating gives CASTLRADTQYF. Full variable domain (rest looked up from reference TRBV11-2 and TRBJ2-3): EAGVAQSPRYKIIEKRQSVAFWCNPISGHATLYWYQQILGQGPKLLIQFQNNGVVDDSQLPKDRFSAERLKGVDSTLKIQPAKLEDSAVYLCASTLRADTQYFGPGTRLTVL.

In DNA form, the CDR3 reads TGTGCCAGCAGTCCCGCCAGGGGGGGGAAACTGTTTTTT. Its protein is CASSPARGGKLFF. The V call is TRBV7-6, the J call TRBJ1-4, with 7 bases that match TRBD1. CDR3 length: 13 amino acids. CDR1 is SGHVS, CDR2 FNYEAQ, per germline. Trimming took 6 bases from V and 11 from J; bases not matched to a gene: 9.

J is TRBJ2-2 and V is TRBV5-4; unclear D gene. V shed 0 bases and J shed 6 bases, with 9 bases lying between them. The germline gives CDR1 SGHNT, CDR2 YYREEE (reference sequence). The CDR3 runs 14 residues. This CDR3 is CASSLAGVPGELFF. The CDR3 region has the DNA TGTGCCAGCAGCTTGGCCGGAGTCCCCGGGGAGCTGTTTTTT.